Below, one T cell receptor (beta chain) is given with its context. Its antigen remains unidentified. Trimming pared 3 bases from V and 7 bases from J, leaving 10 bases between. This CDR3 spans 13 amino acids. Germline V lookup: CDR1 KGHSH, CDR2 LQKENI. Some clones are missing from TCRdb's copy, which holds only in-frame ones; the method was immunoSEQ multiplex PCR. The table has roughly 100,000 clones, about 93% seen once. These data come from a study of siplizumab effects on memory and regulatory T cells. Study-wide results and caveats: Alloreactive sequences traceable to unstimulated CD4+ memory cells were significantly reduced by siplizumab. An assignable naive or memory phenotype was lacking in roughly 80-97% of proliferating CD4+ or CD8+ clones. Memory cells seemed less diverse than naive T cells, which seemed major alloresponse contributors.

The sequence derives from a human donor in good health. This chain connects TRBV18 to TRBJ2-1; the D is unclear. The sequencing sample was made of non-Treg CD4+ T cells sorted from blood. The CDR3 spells CASSPSLNNEQFF. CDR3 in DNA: TGTGCCAGCTCACCCTCCTTAAATAATGAGCAGTTCTTC.